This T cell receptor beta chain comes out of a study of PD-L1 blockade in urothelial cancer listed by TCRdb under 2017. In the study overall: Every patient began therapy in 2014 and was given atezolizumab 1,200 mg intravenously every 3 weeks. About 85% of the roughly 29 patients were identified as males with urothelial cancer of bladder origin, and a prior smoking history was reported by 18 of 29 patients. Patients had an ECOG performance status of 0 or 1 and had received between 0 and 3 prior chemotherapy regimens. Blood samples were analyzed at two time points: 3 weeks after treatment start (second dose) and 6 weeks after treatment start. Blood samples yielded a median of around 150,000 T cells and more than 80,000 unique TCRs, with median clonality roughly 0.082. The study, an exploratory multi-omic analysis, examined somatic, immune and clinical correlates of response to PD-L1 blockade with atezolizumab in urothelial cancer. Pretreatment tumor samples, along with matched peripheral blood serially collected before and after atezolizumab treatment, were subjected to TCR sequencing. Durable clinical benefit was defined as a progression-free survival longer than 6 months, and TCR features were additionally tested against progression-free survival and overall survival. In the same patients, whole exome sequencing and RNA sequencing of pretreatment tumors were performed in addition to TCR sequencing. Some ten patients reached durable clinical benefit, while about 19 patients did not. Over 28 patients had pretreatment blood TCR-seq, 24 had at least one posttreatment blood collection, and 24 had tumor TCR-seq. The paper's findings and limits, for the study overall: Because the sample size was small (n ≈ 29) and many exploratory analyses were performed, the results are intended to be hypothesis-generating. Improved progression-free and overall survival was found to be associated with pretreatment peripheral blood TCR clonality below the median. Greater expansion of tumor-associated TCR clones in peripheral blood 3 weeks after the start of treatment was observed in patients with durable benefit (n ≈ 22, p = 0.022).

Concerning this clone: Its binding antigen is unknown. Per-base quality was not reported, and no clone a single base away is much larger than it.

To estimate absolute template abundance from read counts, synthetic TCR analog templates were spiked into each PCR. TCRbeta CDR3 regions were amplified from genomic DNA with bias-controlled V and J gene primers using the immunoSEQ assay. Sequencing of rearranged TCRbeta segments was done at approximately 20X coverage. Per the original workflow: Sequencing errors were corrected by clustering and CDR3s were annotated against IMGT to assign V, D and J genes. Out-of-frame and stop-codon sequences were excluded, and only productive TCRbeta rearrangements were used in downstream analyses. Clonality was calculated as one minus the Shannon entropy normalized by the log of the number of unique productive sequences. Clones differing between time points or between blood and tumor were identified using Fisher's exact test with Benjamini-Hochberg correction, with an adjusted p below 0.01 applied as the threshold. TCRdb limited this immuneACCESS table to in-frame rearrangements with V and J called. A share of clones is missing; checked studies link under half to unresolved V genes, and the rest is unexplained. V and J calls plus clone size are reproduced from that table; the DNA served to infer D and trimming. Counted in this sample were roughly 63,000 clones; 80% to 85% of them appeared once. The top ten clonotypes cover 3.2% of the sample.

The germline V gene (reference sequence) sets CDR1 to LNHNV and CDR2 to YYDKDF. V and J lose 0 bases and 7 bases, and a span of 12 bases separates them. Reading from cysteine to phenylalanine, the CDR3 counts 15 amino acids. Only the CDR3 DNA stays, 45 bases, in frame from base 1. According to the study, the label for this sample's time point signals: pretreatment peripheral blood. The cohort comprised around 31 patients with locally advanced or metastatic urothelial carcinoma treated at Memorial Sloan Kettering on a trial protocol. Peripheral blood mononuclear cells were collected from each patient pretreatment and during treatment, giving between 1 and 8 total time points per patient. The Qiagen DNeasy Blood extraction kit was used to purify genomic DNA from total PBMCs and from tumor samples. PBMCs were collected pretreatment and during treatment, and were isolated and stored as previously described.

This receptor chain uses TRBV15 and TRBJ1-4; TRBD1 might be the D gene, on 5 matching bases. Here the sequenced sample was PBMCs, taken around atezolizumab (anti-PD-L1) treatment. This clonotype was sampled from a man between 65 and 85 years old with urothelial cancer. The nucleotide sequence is TGTGCCACCAGCAGAGATTGGGGGGTGGGTGAAAAACTGTTTTTT. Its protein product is CATSRDWGVGEKLFF.